These T cell receptor beta chains were read from a single sample in a study of shared clonotypes between healthy human individuals. The data were produced by immunoSEQ multiplex PCR, yet TCRdb's version contains in-frame clones alone and is incomplete. The sample has 1,500,000 or so clones; less than 99% are singletons. Sequenced material: naive CD4+ T cells sorted from blood. The receptors derive from a man younger than 40 in good health. CDR3s include the opening cysteine and the closing phenylalanine or tryptophan. Not every row has a clone size; where given, it reads once, few, many or a size class.

v_call: TRBV11-3
clone_size: NA
cdr3_aa: CASSLAGGEQYF

v_call: TRBV6-5
clone_size: NA
cdr3_aa: CASSLDRFWTDTQYF

v_call: TRBV12-1
clone_size: NA
cdr3_aa: CASSFESVGETNQPQHF

v_call: TRBV9
clone_size: NA
cdr3_aa: CASSAAKGGAWETQYF

v_call: TRBV28
clone_size: NA
cdr3_aa: CASSLVAEKNIQYF

v_call: TRBV6-6
clone_size: NA
cdr3_aa: CASSLQGASGGYTF

v_call: TRBV6-5
clone_size: NA
cdr3_aa: CASSVRQEQFF

v_call: TRBV4-2
clone_size: NA
cdr3_aa: CASSQETTRGGVYEQFF

v_call: TRBV2
clone_size: NA
cdr3_aa: CASSGSGTEQFF

v_call: TRBV5-6
clone_size: NA
cdr3_aa: CASSLRLGGRSGYGYTF

v_call: TRBV28
clone_size: NA
cdr3_aa: CASSFLRYEQYF

v_call: TRBV28
clone_size: NA
cdr3_aa: CASSSGQEGTEAFF

v_call: TRBV18
clone_size: NA
cdr3_aa: CASSPLAQPPGELFF

v_call: TRBV5-4
clone_size: NA
cdr3_aa: CASSFGGGEKLFF

v_call: TRBV5-1
clone_size: once
cdr3_aa: CASSFLRGSVTEAFF

v_call: TRBV7-2
clone_size: NA
cdr3_aa: CASSLGPTGATRMDTEAFF

v_call: TRBV10-3
clone_size: NA
cdr3_aa: CAISESAFEQYF

v_call: TRBV28
clone_size: NA
cdr3_aa: CATTGPTEAFF

v_call: TRBV18
clone_size: NA
cdr3_aa: CASSPMGQGYEQYF

v_call: TRBV2
clone_size: once
cdr3_aa: CASSVQRITGELFF

v_call: TRBV23-1
clone_size: NA
cdr3_aa: CAAPESGFFEHEQYF

v_call: TRBV12-5
clone_size: NA
cdr3_aa: CASGLGGTSGNTIYF

v_call: TRBV7-9
clone_size: NA
cdr3_aa: CASSFSTSGRSDTQYF

v_call: TRBV7-9
clone_size: NA
cdr3_aa: CASSLGPSMISYEQYF

v_call: TRBV6-6
clone_size: once
cdr3_aa: CASMENLSARYEQYF

v_call: TRBV29-1
clone_size: NA
cdr3_aa: CSGRGQTYEQYF

v_call: TRBV30
clone_size: NA
cdr3_aa: CAWIGFGTDTQYF

v_call: TRBV5-1
clone_size: NA
cdr3_aa: CASSQTSGDSSTDTQYF

v_call: TRBV9
clone_size: NA
cdr3_aa: CASSVEGGRVYNEQFF

v_call: TRBV5-4
clone_size: once
cdr3_aa: CASSHRRGPVEQYF

v_call: TRBV27
clone_size: NA
cdr3_aa: CASSLLVIGASTEAFF

v_call: TRBV11-2
clone_size: NA
cdr3_aa: CASSLIREQYF

v_call: TRBV2
clone_size: NA
cdr3_aa: CASSDGAGANVLTF

v_call: TRBV7-2
clone_size: NA
cdr3_aa: CASSLLVRGRLQYF

v_call: TRBV7-2
clone_size: NA
cdr3_aa: CASSLAPGTAYGYTF

v_call: TRBV5-1
clone_size: once
cdr3_aa: CASSPGTIYEQYF

v_call: TRBV5-1
clone_size: NA
cdr3_aa: CASSWTTGPGTEAFF

v_call: TRBV14
clone_size: NA
cdr3_aa: CASSQEIGSEQYF

v_call: TRBV5-6
clone_size: NA
cdr3_aa: CASSLKKEQYF

v_call: TRBV7-8
clone_size: NA
cdr3_aa: CASSPGTVESSGANVLTF

v_call: TRBV9
clone_size: NA
cdr3_aa: CASSPSPAETQYF

v_call: TRBV11-2
clone_size: NA
cdr3_aa: CASSTQTVQETQYF

v_call: TRBV6-6
clone_size: NA
cdr3_aa: CATRNPTTDTQYF

v_call: TRBV7-8
clone_size: NA
cdr3_aa: CASSRTDNPNQPQHF

v_call: TRBV18
clone_size: NA
cdr3_aa: CASSPGTSLTYNEQFF

v_call: TRBV11-2
clone_size: NA
cdr3_aa: CASSSTPGLGSYEQYF

v_call: TRBV30
clone_size: NA
cdr3_aa: CAWSGVGWGLGVRSNEQFF

v_call: TRBV5-6
clone_size: NA
cdr3_aa: CASSLPRDTGELFF

v_call: TRBV7-2
clone_size: once
cdr3_aa: CASSPGAGPYEQYF

v_call: TRBV28
clone_size: NA
cdr3_aa: CASSSFPRGQPQHF

v_call: TRBV7-8
clone_size: NA
cdr3_aa: CASSFTRRLAGDTGELFF

v_call: TRBV5-1
clone_size: NA
cdr3_aa: CASSLGGSTNTGELFF